A single sample gave rise to the 10 T cell receptor beta chains below, sequenced in a study of radiotherapy plus CTLA-4 blockade in lung cancer. The table came from immunoSEQ multiplex PCR; TCRdb's copy has only in-frame clones and leaves some out. The sample has 100,000 or so clones; about 85% are singletons. This sample comprised peripheral blood, obtained from a patient treated with radiotherapy plus ipilimumab. The receptors were sampled from a human donor with non-small cell lung cancer that progressed on radiotherapy plus ipilimumab.

Concerning this clone: A much more abundant neighbour one base away suggests this may be a read error. The gene calls are TRBV6-5 and TRBJ2-7, with D unresolved. Germline assignment: CDR1 MNHEY and CDR2 SVGAGI. The V end lost 6 bases, the J end lost 4 bases, and 7 bases lay between the germline ends. The CDR3 length is 11 residues. The CDR3 sequence: CASSPAYEQYF. Here the CDR3 DNA reads TGTGCCAGCAGCCCCGCATACGAGCAGTACTTC.

This clone was counted a few times. V gene TRBV9 combines with J gene TRBJ2-5; the D gene is possibly TRBD2 (6 bases). Germline CDR1 and CDR2: SGDLS and YYNGEE. The length of the CDR3 is 15 residues. The germline V and J ends were trimmed by 4 bases and 5 bases, with 18 bases remaining between them. The CDR3 coding sequence is TGTGCCAGCAGCCCGCGGGGCCGGGTCGGGGAGACCCAGTACTTC. Translation: CASSPRGRVGETQYF.

CDR3 loop: CAWSVHNYEQYF. As DNA, the CDR3 is TGTGCCTGGAGTGTTCACAACTACGAGCAGTACTTC. This chain uses TRBV30 with TRBJ2-7; D remains unclear. The CDR3 length is 12 residues. The germline V gene encodes CDR1 GTSNPN and CDR2 SVGIG (reference sequence). The V end was cut by 0 bases, the J end by 3 bases, with 6 bases between.

This clone was recorded only once. This chain links TRBV18 with TRBJ2-5; no firm D call. The germline CDR1 and CDR2 sequences are KGHSH and LQKENI. This CDR3 comprises 14 residues. The V end was cut by 2 bases, the J end by 1 base, with 8 bases between. Here the CDR3 reads CASSPLSAQETQYF. The CDR3, as DNA: TGTGCCAGCTCACCATTAAGCGCCCAAGAGACCCAGTACTTC.

The table lists this clone with a count of one. The rearrangement joins TRBV9 to TRBJ2-3; the match to TRBD2 covers 7 bases. The CDR3 has 15 residues. Germline assignment: CDR1 SGDLS and CDR2 YYNGEE. Unmatched junction bases numbered 10, after V lost 2 bases and J lost 7 bases. Here the CDR3 reads CASSVEGSGLNTQYF. The DNA of the CDR3 is TGTGCCAGCAGCGTGGAGGGTAGCGGGCTGAATACGCAGTATTTT. The whole variable domain, remainder taken from reference TRBV9 and TRBJ2-3, is DSGVTQTPKHLITATGQRVTLRCSPRSGDLSVYWYQQSLDQGLQFLIQYYNGEERAKGNILERFSAQQFPDLHSELNLSSLELGDSALYFCASSVEGSGLNTQYFGPGTRLTVL.

The rearrangement links TRBV5-8 to TRBJ1-2; the match to TRBD1 covers 8 bases. The CDR3 runs 13 residues. In germline, CDR1 is SGHTS, CDR2 YDEGEE. V dropped 3 bases and J dropped 2; count of bases not matched to a gene: 0. The CDR3 coding sequence is TGTGCCAGCAGCTGGACAGGGAACTATGGCTACACCTTC. It encodes CASSWTGNYGYTF.

The rearrangement joins TRBV10-3 to TRBJ1-2; D perhaps matches TRBD1 (6 bases). Germline-derived CDR1 and CDR2 are ENHRY and SYGVKD. Deletions cut 3 bases from V and 8 bases from J, with 13 bases between. This CDR3 contains 13 residues. Here the CDR3 DNA reads TGTGCCATCAGTGAAAGTTCAGGGGCCGGCTACACCTTC. Protein sequence: CAISESSGAGYTF.

The CDR3 loop reads CASSALGQAFF. CDR3 DNA: TGTGCCAGCAGTGCCTTGGGACAAGCTTTCTTT. J is TRBJ1-1 and V is TRBV6-5; D may be TRBD1 (5 bases). Trimming removed 5 bases at V and 9 bases at J, with 10 bases between. Germline lookup yields CDR1 MNHEY and CDR2 SVGAGI. This CDR3 is built from 11 residues.

This rearrangement joins TRBV5-1 to TRBJ1-1; D is uncertain. The V end was cut by 0 bases, the J end by 1 base, with 10 bases between. The CDR3 runs to 15 residues. Germline V gene data show CDR1 as SGHRS and CDR2 as YFSETQ. The CDR3 DNA reads as TGCGCCAGCAGCTTGGTCGGTCAGGCGAACACTGAAGCTTTCTTT. Translation gives CASSLVGQANTEAFF. The full variable domain, with the rest looked up from reference TRBV5-1 and TRBJ1-1, is KAGVTQTPRYLIKTRGQQVTLSCSPISGHRSVSWYQQTPGQGLQFLFEYFSETQRNKGNFPGRFSGRQFSNSRSEMNVSTLELGDSALYLCASSLVGQANTEAFFGQGTRLTVV.

This clone was counted a single time. The chain links TRBV15 to TRBJ1-6; D unresolved. The CDR3 length is 17 residues. Germline-derived CDR1 and CDR2 are LNHNV and YYDKDF (reference sequence). V shed 1 base and J shed 8 bases, with 18 bases lying between them. CDR3 loop: CATSRGDMAGTYSPLHF. CDR3 nucleotides: TGTGCCACCAGCAGAGGAGATATGGCAGGAACCTATTCACCCCTCCACTTT. The full variable domain, its missing parts supplied by reference TRBV15 and TRBJ1-6, is DAMVIQNPRYQVTQFGKPVTLSCSQTLNHNVMYWYQQKSSQAPKLLFHYYDKDFNNEADTPDNFQSRRPNTSFCFLDIRSPGLGDTAMYLCATSRGDMAGTYSPLHFGNGTRLTVT.